One T cell receptor beta chain is described in this entry. Self-reported history from a screening survey and questionnaire set each donor's cohort. This specimen belongs to a study of blood T cell repertoires in COVID-19. Across the study: PBMCs, B-cell-depleted T cells, or T cells provided the cDNA or gDNA that made up the material.

Assay: immunoSEQ multiplex PCR; the TCRdb copy retains only in-frame clones and omits some. The profile shows a few hundred thousand clones, over 75% of them singletons. The sequence came from a young man who had recovered from COVID-19. Sequences were obtained from PBMCs or T cells enriched from blood (not recorded which).

As DNA, the CDR3 is TGTGCCAGCAGCTTCTCAGGGAACCCCCTCCACTTT. Protein sequence: CASSFSGNPLHF. The rearrangement joins TRBV11-2 to TRBJ1-6, with D possibly matching TRBD1 (5 bases). Deletions cut 3 bases from V and 13 bases from J, with 10 bases between. The CDR3 spans 12 residues. The germline V gene encodes CDR1 SGHAT and CDR2 FQNNGV.